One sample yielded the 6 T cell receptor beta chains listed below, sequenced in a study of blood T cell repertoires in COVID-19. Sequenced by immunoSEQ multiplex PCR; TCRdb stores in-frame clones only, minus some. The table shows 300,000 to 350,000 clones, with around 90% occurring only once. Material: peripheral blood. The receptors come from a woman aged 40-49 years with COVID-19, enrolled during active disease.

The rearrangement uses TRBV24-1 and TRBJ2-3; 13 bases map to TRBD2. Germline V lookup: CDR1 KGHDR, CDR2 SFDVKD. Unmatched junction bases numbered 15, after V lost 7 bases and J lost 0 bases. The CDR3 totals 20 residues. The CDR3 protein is CATSHHPALAGGVSTDTQYF. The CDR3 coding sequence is TGTGCCACCAGCCACCATCCCGCACTAGCGGGGGGGGTTAGCACAGATACGCAGTATTTT.

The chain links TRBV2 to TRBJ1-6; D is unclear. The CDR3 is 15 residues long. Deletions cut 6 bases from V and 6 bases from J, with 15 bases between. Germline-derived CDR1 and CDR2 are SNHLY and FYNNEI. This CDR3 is CASRRRNRGNSPLHF. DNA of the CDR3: TGTGCCAGCAGGCGACGGAACCGGGGTAATTCACCCCTCCACTTT.

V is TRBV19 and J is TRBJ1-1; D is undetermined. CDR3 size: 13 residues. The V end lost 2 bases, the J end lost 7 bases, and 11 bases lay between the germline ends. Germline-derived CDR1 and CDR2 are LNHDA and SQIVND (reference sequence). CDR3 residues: CASSITLYSEAFF. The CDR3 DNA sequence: TGTGCCAGTAGTATAACCCTGTACAGTGAAGCTTTCTTT.

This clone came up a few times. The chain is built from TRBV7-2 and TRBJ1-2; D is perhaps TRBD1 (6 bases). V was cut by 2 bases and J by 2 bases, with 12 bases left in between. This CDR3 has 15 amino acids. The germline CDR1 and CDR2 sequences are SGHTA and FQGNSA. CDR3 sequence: CASSLITGSNYGYTF. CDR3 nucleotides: TGTGCCAGCAGCTTAATTACAGGGTCCAACTATGGCTACACCTTC.

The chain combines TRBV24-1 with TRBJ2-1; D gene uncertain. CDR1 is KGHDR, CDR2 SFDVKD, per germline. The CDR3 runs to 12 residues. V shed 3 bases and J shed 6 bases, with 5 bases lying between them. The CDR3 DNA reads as TGTGCCACCAGTGATCTGGCCAATGAGCAGTTCTTC. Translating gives CATSDLANEQFF.

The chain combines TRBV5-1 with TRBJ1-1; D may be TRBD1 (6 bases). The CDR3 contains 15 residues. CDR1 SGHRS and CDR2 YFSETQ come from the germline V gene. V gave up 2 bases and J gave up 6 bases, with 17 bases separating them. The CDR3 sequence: CASSFRGRGAAEAFF. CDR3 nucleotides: TGCGCCAGCAGCTTTAGAGGGCGGGGGGCCGCTGAAGCTTTCTTT.